A selection of T cell receptor beta chains follows, all from one sample in a study of OX40 agonist ivuxolimab in advanced cancers. The data were produced by immunoSEQ multiplex PCR, yet TCRdb's version contains in-frame clones alone and is incomplete. The repertoire has 45,000 to 65,000 clones, 77% of them found once; the top ten carry 5.5% to 7%. The input for sequencing was CD4+ or CD8+ T cells sorted from blood, taken in a trial of the OX40 agonist ivuxolimab. These receptors were taken from an adult with an advanced solid tumor such as melanoma, head and neck, liver or kidney cancer. CDR3s include the opening cysteine and the closing phenylalanine or tryptophan.

V	J	CDR3
TRBV4-3	TRBJ1-1	CASSQAGTAGGEAFF
TRBV4-1	TRBJ1-5	CASSPWAGEGNQPQHF
TRBV5-1	TRBJ2-5	CASSLADRKETQYF
TRBV9	TRBJ2-3	CASSGQLTGTDTQYF
TRBV6-5	TRBJ2-5	CASSRGQGGETQYF
TRBV5-4	TRBJ1-1	CASSWGQGAEAFF
TRBV28	TRBJ2-1	CASSLRESYNEQFF
TRBV7-3	TRBJ2-7	CASSIRQGLAGRSYEQYF
TRBV4-1	TRBJ2-7	CASSQDRAYEQYF
TRBV18	TRBJ2-1	CASSPRGTSVYNEQFF
TRBV14	TRBJ1-6	CASSLYLPLHF
TRBV6-1	TRBJ1-5	CASSVGQAGYQPQHF
TRBV7-6	TRBJ2-3	CASSSRTSGPGGTDTQYF
TRBV7-2	TRBJ2-1	CASSTLSYNEQFF